This T cell receptor beta chain was identified during a study of blood T cell repertoires in COVID-19. Some clones are missing from TCRdb's copy, which holds only in-frame ones; the method was immunoSEQ multiplex PCR. The sample lists under 300,000 clones; under 95% were seen once. Cohort allocation depended upon clinical history that participants reported. This CDR3 has 13 amino acids. Germline-derived CDR1 and CDR2 are MNHEY and SMNVEV (reference sequence). Deletions cut 2 bases from V and 8 bases from J, with 12 bases between. Sequencing was carried out using PBMCs or T cells enriched from blood (not recorded which). The origin of this receptor is a woman between 18 and 29 years old who had recovered from COVID-19. This chain uses TRBV27 with TRBJ1-2; D not resolved. The CDR3 loop is CASSLEGYGGYTF. In DNA form, the CDR3 reads TGTGCCAGCAGTTTAGAGGGTTACGGCGGCTACACCTTC.